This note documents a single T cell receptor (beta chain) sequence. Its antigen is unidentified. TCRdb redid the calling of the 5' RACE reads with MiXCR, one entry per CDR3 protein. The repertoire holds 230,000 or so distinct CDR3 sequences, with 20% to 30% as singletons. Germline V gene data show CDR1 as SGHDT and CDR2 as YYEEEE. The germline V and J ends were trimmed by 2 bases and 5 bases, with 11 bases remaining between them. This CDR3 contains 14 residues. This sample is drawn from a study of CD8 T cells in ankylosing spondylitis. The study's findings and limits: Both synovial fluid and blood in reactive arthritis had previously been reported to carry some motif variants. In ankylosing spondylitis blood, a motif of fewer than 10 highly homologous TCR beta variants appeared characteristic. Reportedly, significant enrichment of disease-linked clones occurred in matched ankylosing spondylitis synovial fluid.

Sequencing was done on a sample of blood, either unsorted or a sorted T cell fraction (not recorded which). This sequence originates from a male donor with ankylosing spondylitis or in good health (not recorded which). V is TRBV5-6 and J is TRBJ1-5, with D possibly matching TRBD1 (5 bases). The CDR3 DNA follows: TGTGCCAGCAGCTTTCGGCGGGGGTATCAGCCCCAGCATTTT. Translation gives CASSFRRGYQPQHF.